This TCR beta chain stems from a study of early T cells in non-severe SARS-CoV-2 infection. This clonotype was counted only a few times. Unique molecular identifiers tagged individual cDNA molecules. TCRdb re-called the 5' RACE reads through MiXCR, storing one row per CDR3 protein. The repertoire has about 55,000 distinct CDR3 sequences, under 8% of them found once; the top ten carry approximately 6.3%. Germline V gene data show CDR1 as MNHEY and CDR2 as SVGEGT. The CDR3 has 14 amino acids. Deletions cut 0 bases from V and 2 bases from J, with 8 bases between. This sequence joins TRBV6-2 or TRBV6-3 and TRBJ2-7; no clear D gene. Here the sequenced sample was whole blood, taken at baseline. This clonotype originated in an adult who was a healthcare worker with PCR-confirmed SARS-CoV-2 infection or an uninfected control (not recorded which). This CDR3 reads CASSYSPPPYEQYF. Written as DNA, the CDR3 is TGTGCCAGCAGTTACTCACCACCCCCCTACGAGCAGTACTTC.